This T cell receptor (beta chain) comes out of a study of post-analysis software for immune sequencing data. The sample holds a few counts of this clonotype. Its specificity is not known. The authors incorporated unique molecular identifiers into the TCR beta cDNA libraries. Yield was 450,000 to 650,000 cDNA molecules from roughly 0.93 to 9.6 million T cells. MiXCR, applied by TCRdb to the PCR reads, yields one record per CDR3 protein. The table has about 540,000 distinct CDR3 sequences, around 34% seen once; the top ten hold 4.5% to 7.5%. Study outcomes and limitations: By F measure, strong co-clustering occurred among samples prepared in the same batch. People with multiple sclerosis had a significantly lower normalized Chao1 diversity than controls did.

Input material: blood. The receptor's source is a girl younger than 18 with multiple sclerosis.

The CDR3 spells CASSLEGQGAYEQYF. CDR3 in DNA: TGTGCCAGCAGCTTAGAGGGACAGGGGGCCTACGAGCAGTACTTC. The chain recombines TRBV7-6 with TRBJ2-7; TRBD1 agrees at 11 bases. With V trimmed by 1 base and J by 2 bases, 1 base remained unmatched. In germline, CDR1 is SGHVS, CDR2 FNYEAQ. This CDR3 spans 15 amino acids.